These T cell receptor beta chains were read from a single sample in a study of blood T cell repertoires in COVID-19. The repertoire was sequenced with immunoSEQ multiplex PCR; TCRdb's copy has only in-frame clones and lacks some. The sample contains 95,000 to 110,000 clones, about 90% of which appear only once. Sequenced material: peripheral blood. These receptors were taken from a human donor in a cohort sampled during active COVID-19. Each CDR3 is given with its conserved first and last residue. A D gene is named only where the DNA matches it firmly. The size entry is marked missing in some rows and otherwise reads once, few, many or a size class.

cdr3_nt cdr3_aa clone_size j_call d_call v_call
TGTGCCAGTTACTATCGGGACGGGAGGTTTCCGAGGGAGCAGTACTTC CASYYRDGRFPREQYF . TRBJ2-7 TRBD2 TRBV19
TGTGCCAGCAAGGATCGGGGGGTACAAGAGACCCAGTACTTC CASKDRGVQETQYF . TRBJ2-5 TRBD2 TRBV3-1/TRBV3-2
TGTGCCATCAGTAAGACGGGACAGGGATCCTACGAGCAGTACTTC CAISKTGQGSYEQYF . TRBJ2-7 TRBD1 TRBV10-3
TGTGCCAGCAGTACAAAGACATACTCTGGAAACACCATATATTTT CASSTKTYSGNTIYF . TRBJ1-3 . TRBV6-5
TGTGCCAGTAGTCGGGGCTGGACAGGCAACATTCAGTACTTC CASSRGWTGNIQYF . TRBJ2-4 TRBD1 TRBV19
TGTGCCAGCAGCCCGGGACTAGAGACTAACACCGGGGAGCTGTTTTTT CASSPGLETNTGELFF . TRBJ2-2 TRBD2 TRBV7-3
TGTGCCAGTAGTATTGGTCAGGGGGCTTTCCACGAGCAGTACTTC CASSIGQGAFHEQYF . TRBJ2-7 TRBD1 TRBV19
TGTGCCAGCAGCCAACTCATACTAGCGGGGGAATACAATGAGCAGTTCTTC CASSQLILAGEYNEQFF . TRBJ2-1 TRBD2 TRBV4-2
TGTGCCAGCAGTTACGCGCTAGCGGGAGCCGAGCAGTACTTC CASSYALAGAEQYF . TRBJ2-7 TRBD2 TRBV6-5
TGTGCCAGCAGTTTAAACAGACTGAACACTGAAGCTTTCTTT CASSLNRLNTEAFF . TRBJ1-1 . TRBV27
TGTGCCAGCAGCAAGGACAGGTCCTATAATTCACCCCTCCACTTT CASSKDRSYNSPLHF once TRBJ1-6 TRBD1 TRBV5-6
TGTGCCAGCAGCGGGGACAGGGGGATTTACAATGAGCAGTTCTTC CASSGDRGIYNEQFF . TRBJ2-1 TRBD1 TRBV9
TGCGCCAGCAGCTTGGCCCCAGCAGGGGTGGGCACTGAAGCTTTCTTT CASSLAPAGVGTEAFF . TRBJ1-1 . TRBV5-1
TGCGCCAGCAGCTTGAGATTAGCGGGAGGCCACTCCTACGAGCAGTACTTC CASSLRLAGGHSYEQYF once TRBJ2-7 TRBD2 TRBV5-1
TGTGCCAGCAGTGGGGGGGGCCTAACATCCGAGCAGTACTTC CASSGGGLTSEQYF . TRBJ2-7 . TRBV28
TGTGCCACATCACTCACGGGGACTAAGAACACTGAAGCTTTCTTT CATSLTGTKNTEAFF . TRBJ1-1 . TRBV6-5
TGTGCCAGCAGTTCTCTAGGACAGGGGAAAAGCTACACCTTC CASSSLGQGKSYTF . TRBJ1-2 TRBD1 TRBV28
TGTGCCAGCAGCCCATGGGAGCTTAATGAAAAACTGTTTTTT CASSPWELNEKLFF . TRBJ1-4 . TRBV9
TGTGCCAGCAGCCTACGTCCAGCGGGAACATCTTACGAGCAGTACTTC CASSLRPAGTSYEQYF . TRBJ2-7 TRBD2 TRBV7-8
TGTGCCAGCAGCCAAGATCCAGGGGGTCATCCCAATGAGCAGTTCTTC CASSQDPGGHPNEQFF . TRBJ2-1 TRBD1 TRBV3-1/TRBV3-2
TGTGCCAGCTCACCCGACAGGGAGAAACTGTTTTTT CASSPDREKLFF . TRBJ1-4 TRBD1 TRBV18
TGTGCCAGTAGTAGGTTAAGGGACAGGACTTACACCGGGGAGCTGTTTTTT CASSRLRDRTYTGELFF . TRBJ2-2 TRBD1 TRBV19
TGTGCCAGCTCACCAGAGGCAGATCCCACCACCACTGAAGCTTTCTTT CASSPEADPTTTEAFF . TRBJ1-1 . TRBV18
TGTGCCAGCAGTTCCATAGACAGGGGTTATAGCTACACCTTC CASSSIDRGYSYTF . TRBJ1-2 TRBD1 TRBV27
TGTGCCAGCAGCTTAGTCCAGGGCCCTGATACGCAGTATTTT CASSLVQGPDTQYF . TRBJ2-3 . TRBV7-9
TGTGCCAGCAGCCTCATGGGACAGGGCTTCGCTTTCTTT CASSLMGQGFAFF few TRBJ1-1 TRBD1 TRBV5-5
TGTGCCAGCTCACCCGGGACAGGGGGCATTATGGGCTACACCTTC CASSPGTGGIMGYTF . TRBJ1-2 TRBD1 TRBV18